These 7 T cell receptor beta chains came from one sample sequenced in a study of cytomegalovirus exposure and HLA in healthy donors. The PCR made use of 60 Vbeta and 13 Jbeta primers. TCRdb's copy holds only in-frame clones and misses some; the assay was immunoSEQ multiplex PCR. This sample contains approximately 140,000 clones. Input material: PBMCs. These receptors all stem from a woman aged 40 to 50 in good health and CMV-seronegative.

V and J are TRBV5-8 and TRBJ2-3; D might be TRBD2 (5 bases). The CDR3 runs to 14 residues. V lost 2 bases and J 4 bases, leaving 11 bases between the germline ends. Germline CDR1 is SGHTS and CDR2 is YDEGEE. CDR3 region: CASSFEGPPDTQYF. Here the CDR3 DNA reads TGTGCCAGCAGCTTCGAGGGCCCTCCAGATACGCAGTATTTT. Using reference TRBV5-8 and TRBJ2-3 for the parts outside the CDR3, the full variable domain is EAGVTQSPTHLIKTRGQQATLRCSPISGHTSVYWYQQALGLGLQFLLWYDEGEERNRGNFPPRFSGRQFPNYSSELNVNALELEDSALYLCASSFEGPPDTQYFGPGTRLTVL.

V gene TRBV11-2 combines with J gene TRBJ1-1, with D maybe TRBD1 (6 bases). This CDR3 contains 16 residues. V lost 1 base to trimming and J lost 0 bases, with 12 bases between them. CDR1 SGHAT and CDR2 FQNNGV come from the germline V gene. The CDR3 region has the DNA TGTGCCAGCAGCTTAGGACAGGTTGTAATGAACACTGAAGCTTTCTTT. This codes for CASSLGQVVMNTEAFF. The whole variable domain, filled in from reference TRBV11-2 and TRBJ1-1, reads EAGVAQSPRYKIIEKRQSVAFWCNPISGHATLYWYQQILGQGPKLLIQFQNNGVVDDSQLPKDRFSAERLKGVDSTLKIQPAKLEDSAVYLCASSLGQVVMNTEAFFGQGTRLTVV.

Worth noting for this clone: The identical CDR3 is also encoded by other nucleotide sequences in the sample. V usage is TRBV28 and J usage is TRBJ1-4, with 9 nucleotides matching TRBD1. Trimming cost V 3 bases and J 7 bases; bases outside gene matches: 6. Germline V gene data show CDR1 as MDHEN and CDR2 as SYDVKM. The CDR3 is made up of 15 amino acids. CDR3 sequence: CASSLPGQGGEKLFF. The DNA of the CDR3 is TGTGCCAGCAGTTTGCCGGGACAGGGAGGTGAAAAACTGTTTTTT.

The chain employs TRBV7-2 and TRBJ2-1; weak D call: TRBD1 (6 bases). The CDR3 sequence is 15 residues long. Germline CDR1 and CDR2: SGHTA and FQGNSA. V was shortened by 7 bases and J by 0 bases, with 13 bases between the two germline ends. CDR3 DNA sequence: TGTGCCAGCACTTCCGGGACACCCTCCTACAATGAGCAGTTCTTC. This codes for CASTSGTPSYNEQFF.

V is TRBV25-1 and J is TRBJ2-3; no clear D. The CDR3 is made up of 15 amino acids. Germline V gene lookup returns CDR1 MGHDK and CDR2 SYGVNS. Trimming cost V 1 base and J 0 bases, with 8 bases left between them. This chain's CDR3 is CASSESGRSTDTQYF. The CDR3, as DNA: TGTGCCAGCAGTGAATCAGGCAGAAGCACAGATACGCAGTATTTT.

The chain combines TRBV9 with TRBJ2-3; 9 bases are shared with TRBD1. V shed 3 bases and J 2 bases; nucleotides not matched to a gene: 10. Germline V CDR1 and CDR2: SGDLS, YYNGEE. This CDR3 spans 17 amino acids. DNA for the CDR3: TGTGCCAGCAGCGCCCCCCAGGGACAGGGTTTCACAGATACGCAGTATTTT. Protein product: CASSAPQGQGFTDTQYF.

This rearrangement joins TRBV6-6 to TRBJ1-5; no clear D. Trimming took off 11 bases at V and 3 bases at J, with 8 bases between the two ends. Germline lookup yields CDR1 MNHNY and CDR2 SVGAGI (reference sequence). The CDR3 extends over 11 amino acids. Written as DNA, the CDR3 is TGTGCCCCGCGGGACAATCAGCCCCAGCATTTT. Protein sequence: CAPRDNQPQHF.